The 12 T cell receptor beta chains reported below all come from one sample, sequenced in a study of PD-L1 blockade in urothelial cancer. The data were produced by immunoSEQ multiplex PCR, yet TCRdb's version contains in-frame clones alone and is incomplete. The sample lists some 100,000 clones; roughly nine tenths were seen once. Here the sequenced sample was PBMCs, taken around atezolizumab (anti-PD-L1) treatment. These receptors all come from a woman over 75 with urothelial cancer.

This chain connects TRBV5-4 to TRBJ2-6; D remains unclear. V gave up 6 bases and J gave up 4 bases, with 8 bases separating them. The CDR3 is 13 amino acids. Germline CDR1 is SGHNT and CDR2 is YYREEE (reference sequence). The CDR3 DNA follows: TGTGCCAGCACGACCGGGGGGGCCAACGTCCTGACTTTC. This encodes CASTTGGANVLTF.

The V gene is TRBV6-1, the J gene TRBJ1-5; unclear D gene. Per the germline V gene, CDR1 is MNHNS and CDR2 is SASEGT. Trimming removed 4 bases from V and 0 bases from J, with 16 bases in between. The length of the CDR3 is 17 residues. The CDR3 DNA sequence: TGTGCCAGCAGTGTGTACTCGATCCTTTATAGCAATCAGCCCCAGCATTTT. Translated: CASSVYSILYSNQPQHF.

The rearrangement joins TRBV15 to TRBJ2-1; weak D call: TRBD2 (6 bases). The V gene lost 3 bases and the J gene lost 2 bases, with 14 bases spanning the gap. Germline loops: CDR1 LNHNV, CDR2 YYDKDF (reference sequence). CDR3 length equals 16 residues. CDR3 DNA sequence: TGTGCCACCAGCAGGTCTCGGGGGAGCCCCTACAATGAGCAGTTCTTC. It encodes CATSRSRGSPYNEQFF.

This clone was seen a few times. The V gene is TRBV5-5, the J gene TRBJ1-1, with TRBD1 identical over 8 bases. V shed 3 bases, J shed 7 bases, and the junction held 5 bases outside the gene matches. Germline CDR1 SGHKS, CDR2 YYEKEE (reference sequence). The CDR3 covers 13 residues. The CDR3 nucleotides are TGTGCCAGCAGCTCAACAGACAGGGGTGAAGCTTTCTTT. Its translation: CASSSTDRGEAFF.

The V gene is TRBV28, the J gene TRBJ2-7; 11 bases map to TRBD2. The germline V gene has CDR1 MDHEN and CDR2 SYDVKM. This CDR3 comprises 13 residues. V shed 8 bases, J shed 2 bases, and the junction held 2 bases outside the gene matches. DNA of the CDR3: TGTGCCAGCGGACTAGCGGGTACCTACGAGCAGTACTTC. It yields the protein CASGLAGTYEQYF.

This clone was recorded only once. V usage is TRBV28 and J usage is TRBJ2-2; weak D call: TRBD2 (5 bases). The CDR3 covers 15 residues. The germline gives CDR1 MDHEN, CDR2 SYDVKM. V was cut by 3 bases and J by 3 bases, with 11 bases left in between. The CDR3 region is CASSFAGLHTGELFF. CDR3 DNA: TGTGCCAGCAGTTTTGCCGGACTTCACACCGGGGAGCTGTTTTTT. The full variable domain, with the rest looked up from reference TRBV28 and TRBJ2-2, is DVKVTQSSRYLVKRTGEKVFLECVQDMDHENMFWYRQDPGLGLRLIYFSYDVKMKEKGDIPEGYSVSREKKERFSLILESASTNQTSMYLCASSFAGLHTGELFFGEGSRLTVL.

The chain links TRBV28 to TRBJ1-1; the match to TRBD1 covers 8 bases. The CDR3 length is 14 residues. V shed 5 bases, J shed 5 bases, and the junction held 7 bases outside the gene matches. Germline V lookup: CDR1 MDHEN, CDR2 SYDVKM. Here the CDR3 DNA reads TGTGCCAGCAGTGAAGGACAGGGAGGGACTGAAGCTTTCTTT. Its translation: CASSEGQGGTEAFF.

This clone was found many times. The V gene is TRBV28, the J gene TRBJ1-2; TRBD1 is a possible D gene (5 bases). The germline V gene encodes CDR1 MDHEN and CDR2 SYDVKM. V lost 6 bases and J lost 5, with 7 bases in between. CDR3 length: 11 amino acids. CDR3 sequence: CASSSGYGYTF. The CDR3 DNA reads TGTGCCAGCAGCTCAGGGTATGGCTACACCTTC.

The chain uses TRBV7-3 and TRBJ2-5; TRBD1 matches 7 bases. V shed 5 bases, J shed 2 bases, and the junction held 2 bases outside the gene matches. The germline CDR1 and CDR2 sequences are SGHTA and FQGTGA. The CDR3 loop spans 13 amino acids. CDR3 region: CASSPGQQETQYF. CDR3 DNA: TGTGCCAGCAGCCCGGGACAGCAAGAGACCCAGTACTTC.

In this sample, this clone turned up a few times. The J gene is TRBJ1-5, the V gene TRBV11-2; D is possibly TRBD1 (6 bases). This CDR3 has 14 residues. The V end was cut by 2 bases, the J end by 4 bases, with 9 bases between. CDR1 and CDR2 from the germline V gene are SGHAT and FQNNGV. The CDR3 is CASSLTDSNQPQHF. CDR3 nucleotide sequence: TGTGCCAGCAGCTTAACGGACAGTAATCAGCCCCAGCATTTT.

J is TRBJ1-5 and V is TRBV6-1; weak D call: TRBD1 (6 bases). V gave up 4 bases and J gave up 7 bases, with 23 bases separating them. The germline V gene has CDR1 MNHNS and CDR2 SASEGT. The CDR3 is 17 amino acids. CDR3: CASSGGQGRFLLQPQHF. The CDR3 coding sequence is TGTGCCAGCAGTGGCGGCCAGGGGCGATTTCTTTTGCAGCCCCAGCATTTT.

The CDR3 DNA is TGTGCCAGCAGACTCTTTCGACAGGCGAAGGAAAAACTGTTTTTT. Translated, it gives CASRLFRQAKEKLFF. The chain combines TRBV28 with TRBJ1-4, with a possible D match to TRBD1 (6 bases). The germline V and J ends were trimmed by 6 bases and 8 bases, with 19 bases remaining between them. The CDR3 consists of 15 residues. Per the germline V gene, CDR1 is MDHEN and CDR2 is SYDVKM.